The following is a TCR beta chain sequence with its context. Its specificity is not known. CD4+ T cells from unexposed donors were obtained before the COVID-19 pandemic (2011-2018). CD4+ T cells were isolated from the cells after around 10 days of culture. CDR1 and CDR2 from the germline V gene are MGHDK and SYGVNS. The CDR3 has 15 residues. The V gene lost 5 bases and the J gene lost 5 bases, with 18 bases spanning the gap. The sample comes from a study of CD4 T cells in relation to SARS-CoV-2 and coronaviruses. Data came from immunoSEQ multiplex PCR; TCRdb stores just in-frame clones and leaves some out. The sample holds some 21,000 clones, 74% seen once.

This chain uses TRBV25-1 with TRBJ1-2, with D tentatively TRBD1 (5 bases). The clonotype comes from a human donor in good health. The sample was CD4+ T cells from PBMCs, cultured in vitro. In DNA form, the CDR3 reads TGTGCCAGCAGTCGAGGGGTAGGGGACGGGTATGGCTACACCTTC. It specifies CASSRGVGDGYGYTF.